These T cell receptor beta chains were read from a single sample in a study of shared clonotypes between healthy human individuals. Sequencing used immunoSEQ multiplex PCR; TCRdb keeps in-frame clones, though not all of them. In the table there are 2,500,000 or so clones, less than 95% of which are singletons. Sequenced sample: naive CD4+ T cells from PBMCs. All receptors come from a man younger than 35 in good health. Some clones in this sample may be carry-over from other donors' samples. Each CDR3 is given without its conserved first and last residue. Each record gives: J gene, V gene, CDR3 protein.

TRBJ2-1,TRBV27,ASSLSRLSGRAINEQF
TRBJ2-1,TRBV28,ASSSRSGGPSSSYNEQF
TRBJ2-7,TRBV2,ASSEQGREY
TRBJ2-1,TRBV4-1,ASSKREQYEQF
TRBJ1-5,TRBV6-5,APKLEQPQH
TRBJ2-7,TRBV9,ASSPNTFTYEQY
TRBJ2-2,TRBV6-5,ATSGTSVTGELF
TRBJ2-5,TRBV27,ASSTTGLGFSQY
TRBJ2-5,TRBV7-7,ASSLGRGLLLDYLQETQY
TRBJ2-7,TRBV2,ASRLDSPYEQY
TRBJ2-7,TRBV5-1,ASSLGLAGPTWEQY
TRBJ1-2,TRBV28,ASSQGSRGGYT
TRBJ2-7,TRBV7-8,ASSLGGQGPTYEQY
TRBJ1-5,TRBV6-5,ASSPEGRQPQH